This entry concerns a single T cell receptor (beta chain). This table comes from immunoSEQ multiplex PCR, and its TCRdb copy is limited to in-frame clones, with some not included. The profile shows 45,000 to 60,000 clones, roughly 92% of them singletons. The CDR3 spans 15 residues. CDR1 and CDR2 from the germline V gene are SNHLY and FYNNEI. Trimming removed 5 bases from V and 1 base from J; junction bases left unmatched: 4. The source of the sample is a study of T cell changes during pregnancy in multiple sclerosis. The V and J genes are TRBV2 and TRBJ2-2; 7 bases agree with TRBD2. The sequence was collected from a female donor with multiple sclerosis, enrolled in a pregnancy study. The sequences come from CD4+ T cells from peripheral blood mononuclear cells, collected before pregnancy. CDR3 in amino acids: CASSRRGGNTGELFF. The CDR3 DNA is TGTGCCAGCAGTCGCCGCGGGGGGAACACCGGGGAGCTGTTTTTT.